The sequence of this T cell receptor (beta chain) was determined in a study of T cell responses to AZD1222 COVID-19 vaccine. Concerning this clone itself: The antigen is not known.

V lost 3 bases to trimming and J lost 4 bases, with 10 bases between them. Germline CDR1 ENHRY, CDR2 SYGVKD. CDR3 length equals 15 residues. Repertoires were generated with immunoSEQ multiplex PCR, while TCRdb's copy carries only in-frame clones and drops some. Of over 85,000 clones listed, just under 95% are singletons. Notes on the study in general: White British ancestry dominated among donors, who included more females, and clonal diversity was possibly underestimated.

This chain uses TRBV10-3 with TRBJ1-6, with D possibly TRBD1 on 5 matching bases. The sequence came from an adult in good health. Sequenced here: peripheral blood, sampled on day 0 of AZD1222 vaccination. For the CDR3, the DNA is TGTGCCATCAGTGACCAGGGACGATATAATTCACCCCTCCACTTT. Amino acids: CAISDQGRYNSPLHF.